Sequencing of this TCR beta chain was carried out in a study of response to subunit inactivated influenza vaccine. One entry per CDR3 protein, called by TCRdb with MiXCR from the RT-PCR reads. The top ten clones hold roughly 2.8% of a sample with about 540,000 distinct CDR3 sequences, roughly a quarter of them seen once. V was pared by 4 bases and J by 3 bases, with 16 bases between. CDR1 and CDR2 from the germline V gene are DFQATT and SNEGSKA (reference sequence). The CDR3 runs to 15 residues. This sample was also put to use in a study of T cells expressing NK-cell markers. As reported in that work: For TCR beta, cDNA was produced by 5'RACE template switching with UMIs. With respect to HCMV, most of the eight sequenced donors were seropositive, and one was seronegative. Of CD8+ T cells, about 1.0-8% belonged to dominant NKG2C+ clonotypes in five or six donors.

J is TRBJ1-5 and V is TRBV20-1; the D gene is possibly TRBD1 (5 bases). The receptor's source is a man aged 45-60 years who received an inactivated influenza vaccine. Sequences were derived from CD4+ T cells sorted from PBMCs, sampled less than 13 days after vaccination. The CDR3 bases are TGCAGTGCTACTCCGCCCGGGACCGTCAATCAGCCCCAGCATTTT. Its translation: CSATPPGTVNQPQHF.